This is a list of T cell receptor beta chains from one sample in a study of CD8+CD57+ T cells in acquired aplastic anemia. TCRdb re-derived calls from the reads in MiXCR, one entry per CDR3 protein. The table records fewer than 300,000 distinct CDR3 sequences, less than 85% of them present only once. Material: sorted CD4+, CD8+, or CD8+CD57+ T cells (not recorded which) from PBMCs. The receptors derive from a human donor with aplastic anemia. The CDR3 runs from the conserved cysteine through the conserved F or W. The order of the fields is D gene, V gene, J gene, clone size, CDR3 DNA, CDR3 protein. The D gene is left open where the match is weak. Clone size is not always given. Where it is, it says once, few, many or a class for expanded clones.

-	TRBV20-1	TRBJ1-5	-	TGCAGTGCTAGAGAGGCCCAGAGCTATCAGCCCCAGCATTTT	CSAREAQSYQPQHF
-	TRBV7-3	TRBJ2-7	-	TGTGCCAGCAGCTCCCTGGGGAGGAGGGAGCAGTACTTC	CASSSLGRREQYF
TRBD1	TRBV20-1	TRBJ1-1	-	TGCAGTGCTAGATTTACAGGGGGCGCATGGAACACTGAAGCTTTCTTT	CSARFTGGAWNTEAFF
TRBD1	TRBV7-9	TRBJ2-7	-	TGTGCCAGCAGCCCTGGGACAGGGGGGAACGAGCAGTACTTC	CASSPGTGGNEQYF
-	TRBV20-1	TRBJ2-7	once	TGCAGTGCGTCGGCAGGGGCCTACGAGCAGTACTTC	CSASAGAYEQYF
TRBD1	TRBV10-3	TRBJ2-1	-	TGTGCCATCAGCAAACAGGGGGTACCCTACAATGAGCAGTTCTTC	CAISKQGVPYNEQFF
TRBD1	TRBV5-4	TRBJ2-1	-	TGTGCCAGCAGCCCTGGGACAGGAAACGGTCAGGATGAGCAGTTCTTC	CASSPGTGNGQDEQFF
-	TRBV11-2	TRBJ2-7	-	TGTGCCAGCAGCTTTGCGCCTTCCGGGACCTACGAGCAGTACTTC	CASSFAPSGTYEQYF
TRBD1	TRBV9	TRBJ1-1	large	TGTGCCAGCAGCGGGGGGGACCGACAGGGAGGAAACACTGAAGCTTTCTTT	CASSGGDRQGGNTEAFF
-	TRBV7-8	TRBJ2-1	once	TGTGCCAGCAGCTTAGCAAGAGGCCCCGAGACGCAGGAGCAGTTCTTC	CASSLARGPETQEQFF
-	TRBV5-4	TRBJ2-1	-	TGTGCCAGCAGCTTTACTGGCACGGGTGGACAGTTCTTC	CASSFTGTGGQFF
-	TRBV7-9	TRBJ1-4	-	TGTGCCAGCAGCCAAGATAGGGCAGAAAACCTGTTTTTT	CASSQDRAENLFF
-	TRBV2	TRBJ2-1	-	TGTGCCAGCAGCTTAGGACCCAATTCCTACATTCAGCAGGTCTTC	CASSLGPNSYIQQVF
-	TRBV29-1	TRBJ1-5	few	TGCAGCGTTGCCGGGAGTTTGGATCAGCCCCAGCATTTT	CSVAGSLDQPQHF
-	TRBV5-6	TRBJ2-7	-	TGTGCCAGCAGCGGGCGGGACGTAGCCTACGAGCAGTACTTC	CASSGRDVAYEQYF
TRBD2	TRBV7-8	TRBJ2-5	-	TGTGCCACCAGCTTAGCGGGAGGGCACGAGACCCAGTACTTC	CATSLAGGHETQYF
-	TRBV7-2	TRBJ2-1	-	TGTGCCAGCAGCCCACAGGGTAGGGGTATAGTTAATGAGCAGTTCTTC	CASSPQGRGIVNEQFF
TRBD1	TRBV5-1	TRBJ1-4	few	TGCGCCAGCAGCTTGCATGCACAGGGGAATGAAAAACTGTTTTTT	CASSLHAQGNEKLFF
TRBD1	TRBV12-3/TRBV12-4	TRBJ1-5	-	TGTGCCGGCAGTTTATATCCTGCAGGGGGTGTCAATCAGCCCCAGCATTTT	CAGSLYPAGGVNQPQHF
TRBD2	TRBV7-2	TRBJ2-7	-	TGTGCCAGCAACTTAGCGGGAGGGGCCGATGCGCAGTACTTC	CASNLAGGADAQYF
TRBD1	TRBV19	TRBJ2-2	-	TGTGCCAGTAGTTGGACAGGGGCGGACTACGGGGAGCTGTTTTTT	CASSWTGADYGELFF
TRBD1	TRBV7-8	TRBJ1-1	-	TGTGCCAGCAGCTTAGATCCAGACGGGACAGCTGTTGCCTTCTTT	CASSLDPDGTAVAFF
-	TRBV24-1	TRBJ2-2	-	TGTGCCACCAGTAAATCTTCGAACACCGGGGAGCTGTTTTTT	CATSKSSNTGELFF
-	TRBV7-2	TRBJ2-6	-	TGTGCCAGCAGCTTAGCGGGGGCTGGCTCCGAGGCCAACGTCCTGACTTTC	CASSLAGAGSEANVLTF
TRBD1	TRBV19	TRBJ1-6	-	TGTGCCAGCCACAGAACGGCGGGACAGGGGGAGGCACCCCTCCACTTT	CASHRTAGQGEAPLHF
TRBD1	TRBV5-1	TRBJ2-5	-	TGCGCCAGCAGCGGTGGGACAGGGGGCAAGGAGGCCCAGTACTTC	CASSGGTGGKEAQYF
-	TRBV19	TRBJ2-2	once	TGTGCCAGCAGCCAAGCTCGTGTGGAATCCGGGGAGCAGTTTTTT	CASSQARVESGEQFF
-	TRBV9	TRBJ2-7	-	TGTGCCAGCAGCGTCAGCGGCTACGAGCAGTACTTC	CASSVSGYEQYF
-	TRBV2	TRBJ2-3	few	TGTGCCAGCGGGCAGGCGACCACAGATACGCAGTATTTT	CASGQATTDTQYF
-	TRBV20-1	TRBJ2-5	-	TGCAGTGCTATAGAGGGCGGAGCCATAGAGACCCAGTACTTC	CSAIEGGAIETQYF
-	TRBV11-3	TRBJ1-2	-	TGTGCCAGCAGCTTTGATCTGGAAGATGGCTACACCTTC	CASSFDLEDGYTF
TRBD2	TRBV20-1	TRBJ2-1	-	TGCATATCCTCGAGGGCGGGAGTGGGAGGTGAGCAGTTCTTC	CISSRAGVGGEQFF
-	TRBV25-1	TRBJ2-1	-	TGTGCCAGCAGTGAATACAGAGACAATGAGCAGTTCTTC	CASSEYRDNEQFF
-	TRBV7-8	TRBJ2-1	-	TGTGCCAGCAGCTGGGAGGATGGTGGGACAGAGCATTCCTTC	CASSWEDGGTEHSF
-	TRBV5-1	TRBJ2-3	-	TGCGCCAGCAGCTTTCCGGGCAAAGAGACCAGGGATACGCAGTATTTT	CASSFPGKETRDTQYF
TRBD1	TRBV7-8	TRBJ2-3	-	TGTGCCAGCAGCGTAGGGGGACAGAGCAAAACTACGCAGTATTTT	CASSVGGQSKTTQYF
-	TRBV7-8	TRBJ2-3	-	TGTGCCAGCAGGTTCGCGGGCAGAGCTAAGAAGTATTTT	CASRFAGRAKKYF
-	TRBV10-3	TRBJ2-1	-	TGTGCCATCGGTTCCCTCCCCAATGAGCAGTTCTTC	CAIGSLPNEQFF
TRBD1	TRBV29-1	TRBJ2-1	few	TGCAGCGTCTCGACAGGGGGCTTAGGTAATGAGCAGTTCTTC	CSVSTGGLGNEQFF
-	TRBV11-3	TRBJ2-3	-	TGTGCCAGCAGCAGATCGGAAGAGCATACGCAGTATTTT	CASSRSEEHTQYF
-	TRBV7-9	TRBJ2-6	-	TGTGCCAGCAGCTTAGATGTTAGAGACAACGCCGACGCTCTGACTTTC	CASSLDVRDNADALTF
TRBD1	TRBV9	TRBJ1-1	-	TGTGCCAGCAGCTCGGGACAGGTTTTTATTGAAGCTTTCTTT	CASSSGQVFIEAFF
-	TRBV9	TRBJ1-3	-	TGTGCCAGCAGCGAAACAGGAAACACCATATATTTT	CASSETGNTIYF